This T cell receptor beta chain was observed in a study of monozygotic twins with inflammatory bowel disease. TCRdb reprocessed the 5' RACE reads, keeping one entry per CDR3 protein, no DNA. The sample features around 370,000 distinct CDR3 sequences, with 2.5% to 3% in its top ten. The CDR3 length is 16 residues. Looked up from germline, CDR1 is SGHRS and CDR2 is YFSETQ. The sequence was obtained from a human donor with ulcerative colitis or Crohn's disease, or a healthy co-twin of an affected twin (not recorded which). This sequence joins TRBV5-1 and TRBJ1-4; TCRdb reports TRBD1, a call that lacks DNA to check it against. Sequencing used blood. CDR3 amino acids: CASSRTGQPTNEKLFF.